Listed below are T cell receptor beta chains from one sample, sequenced in a study of response to subunit inactivated influenza vaccine. Via MiXCR, TCRdb re-called the RT-PCR reads, giving one row per CDR3 protein. The table records approximately 520,000 distinct CDR3 sequences, 15% to 20% of them present only once. Material: CD4+ T cells sorted from PBMCs, obtained around 25 months after vaccination. The receptors were sampled from a man aged 50-75 years who received an inactivated influenza vaccine. Each CDR3 is given with its conserved first and last residue. D genes are given only for firm matches. The listing skips clone size in some rows; elsewhere it reads once, few, many or a size class.

D gene: NA
clone size: NA
CDR3 length: 13
V gene: TRBV29-1
J gene: TRBJ2-4
CDR3 protein: CSVEVAGAGTQYF
CDR3 DNA: TGCAGCGTTGAAGTGGCAGGGGCTGGCACTCAGTACTTC

D gene: TRBD1
clone size: few
CDR3 length: 15
V gene: TRBV14
J gene: TRBJ2-4
CDR3 protein: CASSPTGEAKNIQYF
CDR3 DNA: TGTGCCAGCAGCCCGACAGGGGAAGCCAAAAACATTCAGTACTTC

D gene: TRBD1
clone size: NA
CDR3 length: 15
V gene: TRBV6-5
J gene: TRBJ1-4
CDR3 protein: CASSYQYRGNEKLFF
CDR3 DNA: TGTGCCAGCAGTTACCAATACAGGGGTAATGAAAAACTGTTTTTT

D gene: TRBD1
clone size: NA
CDR3 length: 14
V gene: TRBV6-2/TRBV6-3
J gene: TRBJ2-3
CDR3 protein: CASSPGQHSDTQYF
CDR3 DNA: TGTGCCAGCAGTCCGGGACAGCATTCAGATACGCAGTATTTT

D gene: TRBD2
clone size: few
CDR3 length: 15
V gene: TRBV20-1
J gene: TRBJ2-1
CDR3 protein: CSAHTSVGSYNEQFF
CDR3 DNA: TGCAGTGCGCACACTAGCGTCGGCTCCTACAATGAGCAGTTCTTC

D gene: NA
clone size: NA
CDR3 length: 13
V gene: TRBV10-3
J gene: TRBJ2-7
CDR3 protein: CAISLRHGYEQYF
CDR3 DNA: TGTGCCATCAGCCTGCGACATGGGTACGAGCAGTACTTC

D gene: NA
clone size: NA
CDR3 length: 14
V gene: TRBV20-1
J gene: TRBJ1-3
CDR3 protein: CSAYESAVGNTIYF
CDR3 DNA: TGCAGTGCTTACGAATCGGCAGTTGGAAACACCATATATTTT

D gene: NA
clone size: few
CDR3 length: 16
V gene: TRBV5-1
J gene: TRBJ2-6
CDR3 protein: CASSPTGGSGANVLTF
CDR3 DNA: TGCGCCAGCAGCCCCACTGGCGGGTCCGGGGCCAACGTCCTGACTTTC

D gene: TRBD1
clone size: NA
CDR3 length: 12
V gene: TRBV29-1
J gene: TRBJ1-4
CDR3 protein: CSVLTGTEGLFF
CDR3 DNA: TGCAGCGTTCTTACCGGGACAGAGGGACTGTTTTTT

D gene: NA
clone size: NA
CDR3 length: 15
V gene: TRBV28
J gene: TRBJ1-1
CDR3 protein: CASSAHREPHTEAFF
CDR3 DNA: TGTGCCAGCAGTGCTCACAGGGAACCCCACACTGAAGCTTTCTTT

D gene: NA
clone size: few
CDR3 length: 13
V gene: TRBV9
J gene: TRBJ1-6
CDR3 protein: CASSLRRSSPLHF
CDR3 DNA: TGTGCCAGCAGCCTCCGTCGGAGTTCACCCCTCCACTTT

D gene: NA
clone size: once
CDR3 length: 14
V gene: TRBV5-5
J gene: TRBJ1-2
CDR3 protein: CASSLLMGTRGYTF
CDR3 DNA: TGTGCCAGCAGCCTCCTAATGGGGACGAGAGGCTACACCTTC

D gene: NA
clone size: few
CDR3 length: 16
V gene: TRBV9
J gene: TRBJ2-1
CDR3 protein: CASSVGVPSIYNEQFF
CDR3 DNA: TGTGCCAGCAGCGTGGGGGTGCCTAGCATTTACAATGAGCAGTTCTTC

D gene: NA
clone size: few
CDR3 length: 13
V gene: TRBV19
J gene: TRBJ2-2
CDR3 protein: CASSRQFTGELFF
CDR3 DNA: TGTGCCAGTAGTCGACAGTTCACCGGGGAGCTGTTTTTT

D gene: NA
clone size: NA
CDR3 length: 16
V gene: TRBV3-1
J gene: TRBJ1-3
CDR3 protein: CASSQAAQFSGNTIYF
CDR3 DNA: TGTGCCAGCAGCCAAGCAGCACAGTTCTCAGGAAACACCATATATTTT

D gene: NA
clone size: few
CDR3 length: 13
V gene: TRBV28
J gene: TRBJ2-7
CDR3 protein: CASSLPAYYEQYF
CDR3 DNA: TGTGCCAGCAGTTTACCAGCCTACTACGAGCAGTACTTC

D gene: NA
clone size: few
CDR3 length: 13
V gene: TRBV7-6
J gene: TRBJ2-5
CDR3 protein: CASSLAAVETQYF
CDR3 DNA: TGTGCCAGCAGCTTAGCCGCGGTTGAGACCCAGTACTTC

D gene: NA
clone size: few
CDR3 length: 17
V gene: TRBV4-3
J gene: TRBJ1-3
CDR3 protein: CASSQDITGTPGNTIYF
CDR3 DNA: TGCGCCAGCAGCCAAGATATAACGGGGACGCCTGGGAACACCATATATTTT

D gene: NA
clone size: NA
CDR3 length: 14
V gene: TRBV6-2/TRBV6-3
J gene: TRBJ1-1
CDR3 protein: CASSNPAGASEAFF
CDR3 DNA: TGTGCCAGCAGCAACCCCGCGGGCGCCAGTGAAGCTTTCTTT

D gene: TRBD2
clone size: few
CDR3 length: 13
V gene: TRBV27
J gene: TRBJ2-4
CDR3 protein: CASSTSGKNIQYF
CDR3 DNA: TGTGCCAGCAGTACTAGCGGGAAAAACATTCAGTACTTC

D gene: TRBD1
clone size: few
CDR3 length: 17
V gene: TRBV7-9
J gene: TRBJ2-2
CDR3 protein: CASSLPGTGAITGELFF
CDR3 DNA: TGTGCCAGCAGCCTACCGGGGACAGGGGCCATCACCGGGGAGCTGTTTTTT

D gene: TRBD2
clone size: few
CDR3 length: 16
V gene: TRBV5-1
J gene: TRBJ2-2
CDR3 protein: CASSWGGQSGTGELFF
CDR3 DNA: TGCGCCAGCAGCTGGGGGGGTCAAAGTGGAACCGGGGAGCTGTTTTTT